What follows are 17 T cell receptor beta chains derived from one specimen sequenced in a study of OX40 agonist ivuxolimab in advanced cancers. Measured with immunoSEQ multiplex PCR; TCRdb has only the in-frame clones, and not every one. Counted here are around 63,000 clones, roughly 88% occurring once; the ten biggest clones make up approximately 0.25%. Sequences were derived from CD4+ or CD8+ T cells sorted from blood, sampled in a trial of the OX40 agonist ivuxolimab. The receptors stem from an adult with an advanced solid tumor such as melanoma, head and neck, liver or kidney cancer.

The V gene is TRBV18, the J gene TRBJ1-3; tentatively, D is TRBD1 (5 bases). Trimming took 0 bases from V and 0 from J, leaving 12 bases between them. CDR1 is KGHSH, CDR2 LQKENI, per germline. The CDR3 sequence is 17 residues long. This CDR3 is CASSPPRGTVSGNTIYF. CDR3 sequence (DNA): TGTGCCAGCTCACCACCGAGGGGTACAGTCTCTGGAAACACCATATATTTT.

The J gene is TRBJ1-2, the V gene TRBV18; the match to TRBD1 covers 8 bases. Per germline, CDR1 KGHSH and CDR2 LQKENI. The J segment lost 4 bases and the V segment lost 5 bases, leaving 9 bases of the junction unmatched. There are 15 residues in the CDR3. The CDR3 protein is CASSADRERSYGYTF. The CDR3 bases are TGTGCCAGCTCAGCGGACAGGGAAAGATCCTATGGCTACACCTTC.

The chain combines TRBV29-1 with TRBJ2-3; 10 positions match TRBD2. The CDR3 runs 13 residues. CDR1 is SQVTM, CDR2 ANQGSEA, per germline. Unmatched junction bases numbered 4, after V lost 5 bases and J lost 5 bases. This chain's CDR3 is CSVRPSGRDTQYF. The CDR3 DNA sequence: TGCAGCGTTCGGCCTAGCGGGAGAGATACGCAGTATTTT.

This rearrangement joins TRBV9 to TRBJ2-5; 9 nucleotides align to TRBD1. This CDR3 comprises 19 residues. With V trimmed by 2 bases and J by 3 bases, 17 bases remained unmatched. Germline V gene data show CDR1 as SGDLS and CDR2 as YYNGEE. The CDR3 reads CASSVGTGSWSGEKETQYF. The CDR3 DNA is TGTGCCAGCAGCGTCGGGACAGGGTCATGGAGCGGAGAGAAAGAGACCCAGTACTTC.

In its sample, this clone was seen once. The gene calls are TRBV28 and TRBJ1-2, with D possibly being TRBD1 (5 bases). CDR3 length equals 16 residues. The germline V gene encodes CDR1 MDHEN and CDR2 SYDVKM. The ends were cut back, 2 bases at V and 3 bases at J, with 16 bases in the middle. The CDR3 here is CASSLPPSTGYYGYTF. In DNA, the CDR3 is TGTGCCAGCAGTTTACCGCCGTCTACAGGCTACTATGGCTACACCTTC.

V usage is TRBV28 and J usage is TRBJ1-4; D is perhaps TRBD1 (6 bases). CDR1 is MDHEN and CDR2 is SYDVKM in the germline V gene. Trimming left V 6 bases short and J 10 bases short, with 18 bases between. CDR3 length equals 14 residues. CDR3: CASSLGTMSRKLFF. The CDR3 DNA follows: TGTGCCAGCAGCCTCGGGACAATGAGTAGAAAACTGTTTTTT.

The chain carries TRBV5-5 and TRBJ2-1, with D unclear. With 1 base removed from V and 9 bases from J, the gap between germline ends came to 11 bases. In germline, CDR1 is SGHKS, CDR2 YYEKEE (reference sequence). This CDR3 is 13 amino acids long. The CDR3 region has the DNA TGTGCCAGCAGCTTGTACTCAAAGGGTGAGCAGTTCTTC. Its translation is CASSLYSKGEQFF. The variable domain in full, with the rest retrieved from reference TRBV5-5 and TRBJ2-1, is DAGVTQSPTHLIKTRGQQVTLRCSPISGHKSVSWYQQVLGQGPQFIFQYYEKEERGRGNFPDRFSARQFPNYSSELNVNALLLGDSALYLCASSLYSKGEQFFGPGTRLTVL.

The J gene is TRBJ2-2, the V gene TRBV7-2; tentatively, D is TRBD1 (5 bases). Trimming pared 4 bases from V and 6 bases from J, leaving 9 bases between. The germline V gene encodes CDR1 SGHTA and CDR2 FQGNSA. CDR3 length equals 13 residues. The CDR3 loop is CASSSGWAGELFF. The CDR3 DNA follows: TGTGCCAGCAGCTCAGGGTGGGCCGGGGAGCTGTTTTTT.

The chain recombines TRBV10-3 with TRBJ1-4; 10 bases line up with TRBD1. In germline, CDR1 is ENHRY, CDR2 SYGVKD. Trimming at V came to 6 bases and at J to 7 bases, leaving 2 bases not matched to a gene. The CDR3 covers 13 residues. The CDR3 reads CAIRGTGAEKLFF. The CDR3 DNA reads TGTGCCATCAGGGGGACAGGGGCTGAAAAACTGTTTTTT.

This clone was picked up a small number of times. The chain couples TRBV5-4 to TRBJ1-3; D uncertain. The CDR3 length is 14 residues. Between the trimmed V and J ends, which lost 3 bases and 3 bases, there was a span of 10 bases. Germline V lookup: CDR1 SGHNT, CDR2 YYREEE (reference sequence). CDR3 sequence (DNA): TGTGCCAGCAGCTCAGGAATCAGTGGAAACACCATATATTTT. As protein: CASSSGISGNTIYF. Complete variable domain (other parts from reference TRBV5-4 and TRBJ1-3): ETGVTQSPTHLIKTRGQQVTLRCSSQSGHNTVSWYQQALGQGPQFIFQYYREEENGRGNFPPRFSGLQFPNYSSELNVNALELDDSALYLCASSSGISGNTIYFGEGSWLTVV.

The chain uses TRBV15 and TRBJ2-5, with 8 nucleotides matching TRBD2. The CDR3 runs to 14 residues. V shed 4 bases and J 5 bases; nucleotides not matched to a gene: 6. In germline, CDR1 is LNHNV, CDR2 YYDKDF (reference sequence). The CDR3 spells CATSKAGAVETQYF. CDR3 coding DNA: TGTGCCACCAGCAAAGCGGGGGCAGTGGAGACCCAGTACTTC. Based on the CDR3 plus reference TRBV15 and TRBJ2-5, the full variable domain is DAMVIQNPRYQVTQFGKPVTLSCSQTLNHNVMYWYQQKSSQAPKLLFHYYDKDFNNEADTPDNFQSRRPNTSFCFLDIRSPGLGDTAMYLCATSKAGAVETQYFGPGTRLLVL.

This sequence joins TRBV28 and TRBJ2-6, with 7 bases aligning to TRBD1. Germline CDR1 and CDR2: MDHEN and SYDVKM. V was clipped by 5 bases and J by 0 bases; unmatched bases: 7. This CDR3 is 17 amino acids long. CDR3 sequence reads: CASSAWTGSSGANVLTF. Here the CDR3 DNA reads TGTGCCAGCAGTGCTTGGACAGGAAGCTCTGGGGCCAACGTCCTGACTTTC.

V usage is TRBV18 and J usage is TRBJ2-5, with D unclear. Germline V CDR1 and CDR2: KGHSH, LQKENI. V shed 0 bases and J shed 5 bases, with 13 bases lying between them. The CDR3 sequence is 15 residues long. As DNA, the CDR3 is TGTGCCAGCTCACCACCGGGCTCGGTTGTGGAGACCCAGTACTTC. Translating it yields CASSPPGSVVETQYF. Complete variable domain (other parts from reference TRBV18 and TRBJ2-5): NAGVMQNPRHLVRRRGQEARLRCSPMKGHSHVYWYRQLPEEGLKFMVYLQKENIIDESGMPKERFSAEFPKEGPSILRIQQVVRGDSAAYFCASSPPGSVVETQYFGPGTRLLVL.

The V call is TRBV5-1, the J call TRBJ2-1; D is unresolved. V lost 4 bases, J lost 15 bases, and 20 bases lay in between. Germline V gives CDR1 SGHRS, CDR2 YFSETQ. The CDR3 consists of 13 residues. CDR3 residues: CASSVALFAPPFF. CDR3 DNA sequence: TGCGCCAGCAGCGTAGCCCTTTTCGCCCCCCCGTTCTTC.

CDR3 amino acids: CASSLTGTSAYNEQFF. In DNA form, the CDR3 reads TGTGCCAGCAGCTTAACGGGGACTAGCGCTTACAATGAGCAGTTCTTC. The rearrangement uses TRBV7-3 and TRBJ2-1, with 10 nucleotides matching TRBD2. The V segment lost 0 bases and the J segment 4 bases; nucleotides outside the gene matches: 3. Germline V gives CDR1 SGHTA, CDR2 FQGTGA. There are 16 residues in the CDR3. The full variable domain, rest sourced from reference TRBV7-3 and TRBJ2-1, is GAGVSQTPSNKVTEKGKYVELRCDPISGHTALYWYRQSLGQGPEFLIYFQGTGAADDSGLPNDRFFAVRPEGSVSTLKIQRTERGDSAVYLCASSLTGTSAYNEQFFGPGTRLTVL.

The chain has TRBV4-2 and TRBJ2-1; possibly TRBD2 for D (6 bases). CDR3 size: 13 residues. The V and J ends lost 1 base and 9 bases respectively, with 10 bases between them. Germline CDR1 reads LGHNA; CDR2 reads YNFKEQ. CDR3 amino acids: CASSQGGDFEQFF. The CDR3 DNA is TGTGCCAGCAGCCAAGGGGGGGATTTTGAGCAGTTCTTC.

The rearrangement joins TRBV19 to TRBJ1-5; weak D call: TRBD1 (5 bases). CDR1 LNHDA and CDR2 SQIVND come from the germline V gene (reference sequence). The CDR3 has 16 amino acids. V shed 3 bases and J shed 4 bases, with 16 bases lying between them. The CDR3 coding sequence is TGTGCCAGTAGTATGGGACGGGGGATCGAAAATCAGCCCCAGCATTTT. Its translation: CASSMGRGIENQPQHF.